This T cell receptor beta chain was sequenced in a study of OX40 agonist ivuxolimab in advanced cancers. Background for the entire study: The costimulatory receptor OX40 (CD134) was targeted by ivuxolimab, a fully human IgG2 agonistic monoclonal antibody. Intravenous ivuxolimab was administered to patients every 2 weeks at six dose levels: 0.01, 0.1, 0.3, 1.5, 3 and 10 mg/kg. Among the approximately 54 dose-escalation patients, some 19 had hepatocellular carcinoma, about 15 melanoma, 9 renal cell carcinoma and 9 head and neck cancer. In the dose-escalation cohort, 82.7% of patients were male, and the mean age was approximately 60 years, with a range of 23 to 79. Patients were allowed to have had prior anti-PD-1, anti-PD-L1 or anti-CTLA-4 therapy, and 40% to 45% of the dose-escalation patients had previously received checkpoint inhibitors. Partial responses occurred in three dose-escalation patients: two with cutaneous melanoma and one with hepatocellular carcinoma. Peripheral TCRbeta sequencing aimed to test whether ivuxolimab altered TCR sequence diversity and caused clonal T-cell expansion. The paper covers the monotherapy dose-escalation part of the phase I ivuxolimab trial, which included N ≈ 50 patients. Study-wide findings and limitations: Low levels of normalized T-cell clonal expansion were also seen in some nonresponding patients. Partial responders in the 0.1-3.0 mg/kg groups had among the lowest normalized peripheral clonal expansion, especially among CD8+ T cells. After ivuxolimab, CD8+ T cells had more expanded clones than CD4+ T cells on average. Clonal expansion of both CD4+ and CD8+ blood T cells was observed from baseline to week 6 at doses 0.1 to 3.0 mg/kg. Which antigens the clonally expanded peripheral T cells were specific for was not determined.

For sequencing of the TCRbeta CDR3 region, genomic DNA was extracted from the sorted cells. The immunoSEQ Assay was used for sequencing of TCRbeta CDR3 regions. What TCRdb holds here is the immuneACCESS table cut down to in-frame rearrangements. Part of the clones is not present; checked against another copy, under half of the missing clones reflect an unresolved V gene, and the others are unexplained. The sample table contains more than 70,000 clones; only one count was recorded for roughly nine tenths of them. About 1.7% of the sample is in the top ten clones. In regard to this clone: Its target antigen remains unknown. Per-base qualities were not stored, and no clone one base away is much larger.

Patients with autoimmune disease history or receiving systemic immunosuppression were excluded from the trial. Peripheral blood for TCR sequencing was drawn from every dose cohort at baseline, at cycle 4 day 1 and at cycle 7 day 1. The samples were taken from a phase I, first-in-human, multicenter, open-label dose-escalation trial of ivuxolimab. Adults with locally advanced or metastatic melanoma, renal cell, hepatocellular, or head and neck squamous cell carcinoma were enrolled in the trial. Before TCR sequencing, CD4+ T cells and CD8+ T cells from peripheral blood were sorted into separate populations. CDR1 and CDR2 are read off the germline V gene (reference sequence) as SGHNT and YYREEE. The CDR3 measures 14 amino acids from cysteine to phenylalanine. Only CDR3 DNA is held: 42 bases, read in frame from base 1. Trimming takes 2 bases from V and 1 base from J, and the germline ends sit 9 bases apart.

This TCR was recovered from an adult with an advanced solid tumor such as melanoma, head and neck, liver or kidney cancer. This chain joins TRBV5-4 to TRBJ1-1; TRBD1 is possibly the D segment (5 matching bases). Here the sequenced sample was CD4+ or CD8+ T cells sorted from blood, taken in a trial of the OX40 agonist ivuxolimab. The nucleotide sequence reads as follows: TGTGCCAGCAGCTTAGGGGTTACGAACACTGAAGCTTTCTTT. Translated, this gives CASSLGVTNTEAFF.